These 23 T cell receptor beta chains were all obtained from the same sample, sequenced in a study of neurological immune-mediated disorders. Each CDR3 protein is one row after TCRdb ran MiXCR on the 5' RACE reads. The data contain about 59,000 distinct CDR3 sequences, 24% of them singletons. Time point defined: technical triplicate 2. Sequenced sample: PBMCs. The receptors were sampled from a man in his 60s with HTLV-1-associated myelopathy (HAM/TSP).

This clonotype was counted ten times or more. The chain joins TRBV15 to TRBJ1-6; D remains unclear. The CDR3 consists of 15 residues. Germline CDR1 LNHNV, CDR2 YYDKDF (reference sequence). Trimming left V 4 bases short and J 7 bases short, with 14 bases between. CDR3 bases: TGTGCCACCAGCAACCCTGGGGTCTTCAATTCACCCCTCCACTTT. Translation: CATSNPGVFNSPLHF.

Comment on this clonotype: One end of the junction is discordant with germline, which a read error may explain. The V call is TRBV5-1, the J call TRBJ1-1; D possibly corresponds to TRBD1 (6 bases). This CDR3 has 15 amino acids. CDR1 and CDR2 (germline): SGHRS, YFSETQ. The CDR3 coding sequence is TGCGCCATCAGCCCTGCTACAGGGTGCATCGCTGAAGCTTTCTTT. It codes for CAISPATGCIAEAFF.

This clonotype was detected only a few times. The V call is TRBV7-9, the J call TRBJ2-3; D not resolved. Between the trimmed V and J ends, which lost 2 bases and 6 bases, there was a span of 18 bases. Per germline, CDR1 SEHNR and CDR2 FQNEAQ (reference sequence). This CDR3 region has 16 residues. DNA of the CDR3: TGTGCCAGCAGCTTATTGGTCGGTCGGTACAAGGATACGCAGTATTTT. Protein product: CASSLLVGRYKDTQYF.

This clonotype has at least ten counts. The V gene is TRBV29-1, the J gene TRBJ2-2; a possible D gene is TRBD2 (6 bases). Germline V CDR1 and CDR2: SQVTM, ANQGSEA. The CDR3 totals 14 residues. Trimming stripped 4 bases from V and 7 bases from J, with 16 bases between. CDR3 in amino acids: CSVVVSGVHGELFF. The DNA for the CDR3 is TGCAGCGTTGTCGTTTCGGGGGTACACGGGGAGCTGTTTTTT.

With regard to this clonotype: An end of the junction does not agree with germline; a read error may underlie this. The CDR3 nucleotides read TGTGCTAGCAGCTTTCGGGGGGCCACAGATACGCAGTATTTT. It is translated as CASSFRGATDTQYF. The V and J genes are TRBV7-7 and TRBJ2-3; perhaps TRBD2 as D (7 bases). CDR3 length: 14 amino acids. Germline V gene data show CDR1 as SSHAT and CDR2 as FNYEAQ (reference sequence).

The V and J genes are TRBV15 and TRBJ2-1; 7 nucleotides agree with TRBD2. The germline gives CDR1 LNHNV, CDR2 YYDKDF (reference sequence). The CDR3 totals 15 residues. V lost 9 bases and J lost 4; bases outside the gene matches: 12. The CDR3 nucleotides are TGTGCCACTAGTGGTCTAGCGGCACCATACAATGAGCAGTTCTTC. Translated: CATSGLAAPYNEQFF.

The V call is TRBV2, the J call TRBJ2-1; 9 bases match TRBD2. The CDR3 is 16 residues long. Germline trimming cut 2 bases from V and 7 bases from J; bases unmatched to any gene: 9. Germline values: CDR1 SNHLY, CDR2 FYNNEI. The CDR3 loop is CASSEFPSGAGNEQFF. CDR3 DNA sequence: TGTGCCAGCAGTGAATTCCCTAGCGGGGCGGGTAATGAGCAGTTCTTC.

This clonotype was recorded many times. The V gene is TRBV20-1, the J gene TRBJ2-5; tentatively, D is TRBD1 (6 bases). This CDR3 is built from 16 residues. The V gene's germline CDR1 is DFQATT and CDR2 SNEGSKA (reference sequence). V lost 0 bases and J 1 base, leaving 15 bases between the germline ends. CDR3 sequence reads: CSARDQVTGIQETQYF. CDR3 coding DNA: TGCAGTGCTAGAGATCAGGTCACAGGGATCCAAGAGACCCAGTACTTC.

Relative to its sample, this clonotype is medium-sized. This rearrangement joins TRBV21-1 to TRBJ2-5; TRBD2 is taken as the D call from the table, unchecked against the DNA. TRBV21-1 is a recognized pseudogene. The CDR3 loop spans 15 amino acids. CDR3 residues: CASSETFRGLETQYF. The CDR3 nucleotides are TGTGCCAGCAGCGAAACCTTCCGGGGCTTGGAGACCCAGTACTTC.

This clonotype has ten or more counts. This chain uses TRBV2 with TRBJ1-4, with D maybe TRBD1 (5 bases). This CDR3 comprises 14 residues. CDR1 SNHLY and CDR2 FYNNEI come from the germline V gene. With 6 bases removed from V and 5 bases from J, the gap between germline ends came to 13 bases. The CDR3 sequence is CASSRDGQNEKLFF. The CDR3 coding sequence is TGTGCCAGCAGCCGGGACGGTCAAAATGAAAAACTGTTTTTT.

This clonotype was detected a few times. The chain combines TRBV14 with TRBJ1-2; TRBD1 is a possible D gene (5 bases). Trimming stripped 0 bases from V and 4 bases from J, with 12 bases between. The germline gives CDR1 SGHDN, CDR2 FVKESK. The CDR3 is 15 amino acids. The CDR3 protein is CASSQDRSGLYGYTF. CDR3 nucleotides: TGTGCCAGCAGCCAAGATCGATCAGGGCTCTATGGCTACACCTTC.

This clonotype was seen repeatedly, ten times or more. V gene TRBV5-1 combines with J gene TRBJ2-7; D unclear. The germline V gene encodes CDR1 SGHRS and CDR2 YFSETQ. Trimming removed 4 bases from V and 4 bases from J, with 15 bases in between. The CDR3 totals 14 residues. This chain's CDR3 is CASSARSDAYEQYF. The CDR3 nucleotides read TGCGCCAGCAGCGCGAGATCAGACGCATACGAGCAGTACTTC.

The chain recombines TRBV3-1 with TRBJ2-1; 9 bases fit TRBD2. The CDR3 loop spans 14 amino acids. Germline V gene lookup returns CDR1 LGHDT and CDR2 YNNKEL (reference sequence). V dropped 1 base and J dropped 6; count of bases not matched to a gene: 1. This CDR3 reads CASSQAGLANEQFF. Here the CDR3 DNA reads TGTGCCAGCAGCCAAGCGGGACTAGCCAATGAGCAGTTCTTC.

There are a few counts of this clonotype. The chain is built from TRBV9 and TRBJ2-1; TRBD1 aligns across 8 bases. Trimming removed 2 bases from V and 8 bases from J; junction bases left unmatched: 6. Germline loops: CDR1 SGDLS, CDR2 YYNGEE. CDR3 length: 14 amino acids. CDR3 nucleotide sequence: TGTGCCAGCAGCGTTCGACAGGGGAGCTATGAGCAGTTCTTC. Translated, it gives CASSVRQGSYEQFF.

A few counts support this clonotype. The chain recombines TRBV12-3 or TRBV12-4 with TRBJ2-3, with 14 bases that match TRBD2. J was trimmed by 7 bases and V by 4 bases; bases with no gene match: 7. The CDR3 spans 16 residues. CDR3 coding DNA: TGTGCCAGCAGTTCGCGACTAGCGGGAGGGCCGAATACGCAGTATTTT. Protein: CASSSRLAGGPNTQYF.

Of note for this clonotype: Being one base from a much bigger clone, this may be a read error. The V gene is TRBV20-1, the J gene TRBJ1-1, with D hard to call. The CDR3 extends over 10 amino acids. The germline V and J ends were trimmed by 4 bases and 3 bases, with 3 bases remaining between them. Per germline, CDR1 DFQATT and CDR2 SNEGSKA (reference sequence). The CDR3 nucleotides are TGCAGTGCTATACACACTGAAGCTTTCTTT. Translated, it gives CSAIHTEAFF.

This clonotype was seen a handful of times. V is TRBV20-1 and J is TRBJ2-1; the match to TRBD2 covers 8 bases. Germline-derived CDR1 and CDR2 are DFQATT and SNEGSKA (reference sequence). Unmatched junction bases numbered 10, after V lost 6 bases and J lost 6 bases. The CDR3 loop spans 14 amino acids. The CDR3 DNA is TGCAGTGCCCCCCTAGCGGGCCAAGGCAATGAGCAGTTCTTC. It yields the protein CSAPLAGQGNEQFF.

This clonotype was seen at least ten times. The chain has TRBV24-1 and TRBJ2-5; 8 bases agree with TRBD1. Germline V gives CDR1 KGHDR, CDR2 SFDVKD. The CDR3 has 14 residues. Trimming at V came to 4 bases and at J to 4 bases, leaving 4 bases not matched to a gene. In nucleotides, the CDR3 is TGTGCCACCAGTGAAGCAGGGGGCATAGAGACCCAGTACTTC. Its protein is CATSEAGGIETQYF.

This clonotype has more than one count but fewer than ten. The CDR3 here is CASRPDATSGYNEQFF. Here the CDR3 DNA reads TGTGCCAGCAGGCCAGACGCGACTAGCGGCTACAATGAGCAGTTCTTC. The gene calls are TRBV28 and TRBJ2-1; TRBD2 aligns across 9 bases. V trimming: 6 bases; J trimming: 3 bases; junction bases outside the gene matches: 9. The CDR3 covers 16 residues. CDR1 is MDHEN, CDR2 SYDVKM, per germline. Full variable domain (missing parts from reference TRBV28 and TRBJ2-1): DVKVTQSSRYLVKRTGEKVFLECVQDMDHENMFWYRQDPGLGLRLIYFSYDVKMKEKGDIPEGYSVSREKKERFSLILESASTNQTSMYLCASRPDATSGYNEQFFGPGTRLTVL.

This clonotype came up many times. The rearrangement links TRBV12-3 or TRBV12-4 to TRBJ1-2; D unresolved. This CDR3 has 13 amino acids. Trimming stripped 7 bases from V and 8 bases from J, with 17 bases between. DNA for the CDR3: TGTGCCAGCACCGCGGACCCAGCGGGGGGCTACACCTTC. Residues: CASTADPAGGYTF.

This clonotype is a singleton in its sample. The rearrangement uses TRBV6-6 and TRBJ2-7; 11 bases are a match to TRBD2. The CDR3 runs to 12 residues. Germline V CDR1 and CDR2: MNHNY, SVGAGI (reference sequence). V trimming: 6 bases; J trimming: 5 bases; junction bases outside the gene matches: 0. CDR3 nucleotides: TGTGCCAGCAGGACTAGCGGGGACGAGCAGTACTTC. Its protein product is CASRTSGDEQYF.

Ten or more counts support this clonotype. The V call is TRBV7-9, the J call TRBJ2-7; D is unclear. This CDR3 has 13 amino acids. The V gene lost 5 bases and the J gene lost 2 bases, with 10 bases spanning the gap. The germline gives CDR1 SEHNR, CDR2 FQNEAQ (reference sequence). The CDR3 nucleotides are TGTGCCAGCAGCACAAACCCTACCTACGAGCAGTACTTC. This gives the protein CASSTNPTYEQYF.

This clonotype was picked up many times. This chain joins TRBV7-2 and TRBJ1-1; TRBD1 might be the D (6 bases). The CDR3 totals 14 residues. Germline values: CDR1 SGHTA, CDR2 FQGNSA. Trimming took off 5 bases at V and 8 bases at J, with 18 bases between the two ends. In DNA form, the CDR3 reads TGTGCCAGCAGCCCCCAGTCAGGGGCAGGGGAAGCTTTCTTT. It yields the protein CASSPQSGAGEAFF.